These 23 T cell receptor beta chains came from one sample sequenced in a study of radiation and T cells in renal cell carcinoma. The protocol was immunoSEQ multiplex PCR, while the TCRdb copy is restricted to in-frame clones and leaves out a portion. This sample has 150,000 or so clones, with less than 90% found just once. Stated time point: baseline pretreatment blood. As for treatment: 15 Gy SBRT to primary tumor, nephrectomy 4 weeks later. The sample consisted of blood, taken from a patient whose treatment included radiotherapy and nephrectomy. These receptor sequences come from a woman in her 70s with renal cell carcinoma.

The gene calls are TRBV9 and TRBJ2-7; no definite D call. The CDR3 is made up of 13 amino acids. V lost 0 bases and J lost 6, with 10 bases in between. Germline CDR1 reads SGDLS; CDR2 reads YYNGEE. CDR3 bases: TGTGCCAGCAGCGTAGGGGCCAGGACCGAGCAGTACTTC. Translation gives CASSVGARTEQYF.

This rearrangement joins TRBV19 to TRBJ2-7; D gene uncertain. Germline CDR1 and CDR2: LNHDA and SQIVND (reference sequence). Trimming took 3 bases from V and 6 from J, leaving 12 bases between them. The CDR3 contains 13 residues. The CDR3 region is CASSIDFPGEQYF. In nucleotides, the CDR3 is TGTGCCAGTAGTATCGATTTTCCCGGCGAGCAGTACTTC.

V usage is TRBV28 and J usage is TRBJ1-4; no firm D call. CDR1 is MDHEN and CDR2 is SYDVKM in the germline V gene. Trimming removed 6 bases from V and 14 bases from J, with 13 bases in between. The CDR3 is 11 amino acids. The CDR3 DNA follows: TGTGCCAGCAGGACCATGGGTGGGCTGTTTTTT. It is translated as CASRTMGGLFF.

The genes are TRBV5-1 and TRBJ2-3; D is unclear. V gave up 2 bases and J gave up 2 bases, with 9 bases separating them. From germline, CDR1 is SGHRS and CDR2 YFSETQ. This CDR3 has 14 residues. CDR3: CASSFETSTDTQYF. The DNA of the CDR3 is TGCGCCAGCAGCTTCGAAACTTCCACAGATACGCAGTATTTT.

The chain combines TRBV6-6 with TRBJ1-5; D remains ambiguous. The germline V gene has CDR1 MNHNY and CDR2 SVGAGI (reference sequence). Trimming took off 3 bases at V and 3 bases at J, with 12 bases between the two ends. The CDR3 is made up of 15 amino acids. DNA of the CDR3: TGTGCCAGCAGTTATACCGGACGGCCCAATCAGCCCCAGCATTTT. It yields the protein CASSYTGRPNQPQHF.

J is TRBJ2-7 and V is TRBV7-6; maybe TRBD2 (6 bases). Germline CDR1 reads SGHVS; CDR2 reads FNYEAQ. The CDR3 is 13 residues long. Between the trimmed V and J ends, which lost 4 bases and 4 bases, there was a span of 11 bases. The CDR3 DNA sequence: TGTGCCAGCAGCTCGGGCGCGGGGTACGAGCAGTACTTC. Its translation is CASSSGAGYEQYF.

The chain joins TRBV9 to TRBJ2-7, with D hard to call. V gave up 3 bases and J gave up 5 bases, with 9 bases separating them. The CDR3 is 12 amino acids. Germline V gene data show CDR1 as SGDLS and CDR2 as YYNGEE. The CDR3 is CASSGISDEQYF. The CDR3 DNA reads TGTGCCAGCAGCGGGATCTCGGACGAGCAGTACTTC.

V gene TRBV19 combines with J gene TRBJ1-1; D unclear. Trimming took off 4 bases at V and 4 bases at J, with 13 bases between the two ends. Per germline, CDR1 LNHDA and CDR2 SQIVND (reference sequence). The CDR3 extends over 14 amino acids. The CDR3 nucleotides read TGTGCCAGTAGTAAGAAGGCGGTCGGCACTGAAGCTTTCTTT. Its protein is CASSKKAVGTEAFF. Full variable domain (outside the CDR3, taken from reference TRBV19 and TRBJ1-1): DGGITQSPKYLFRKEGQNVTLSCEQNLNHDAMYWYRQDPGQGLRLIYYSQIVNDFQKGDIAEGYSVSREKKESFPLTVTSAQKNPTAFYLCASSKKAVGTEAFFGQGTRLTVV.

Only a few counts were recorded for this clone. The chain joins TRBV6-6 to TRBJ1-6, with D possibly matching TRBD1 (6 bases). The CDR3 is made up of 13 amino acids. V was shortened by 3 bases and J by 8 bases, with 8 bases between the two germline ends. Germline values: CDR1 MNHNY, CDR2 SVGAGI (reference sequence). CDR3 region: CASSYQGYSPLHF. The CDR3 DNA is TGTGCCAGCAGTTATCAGGGGTATTCACCCCTCCACTTT.

CDR3 loop: CASSLEGGDEKLFF. The DNA of the CDR3 is TGTGCCAGCAGCTTGGAAGGGGGCGATGAAAAACTGTTTTTT. The V and J genes are TRBV5-8 and TRBJ1-4; 7 bases agree with TRBD1. CDR1 is SGHTS, CDR2 YDEGEE, per germline. The CDR3 spans 14 residues. Trimming cost V 0 bases and J 6 bases; bases outside gene matches: 2.

The chain has TRBV6-4 and TRBJ1-2; the match to TRBD1 covers 7 bases. From germline, CDR1 is MRHNA and CDR2 SNTAGT. The CDR3 has 16 residues. Losses at the gene ends were 3 bases for V and 1 base for J; bases not matched to a gene: 8. The CDR3 protein is CASSESTGVNNYGYTF. CDR3 DNA: TGTGCCAGCAGTGAATCAACAGGGGTTAATAACTATGGCTACACCTTC.

CDR3 nucleotides: TGTGCCAGCAGTTTCGCACCCTTGGGAAACAATGAGCAGTTCTTC. Its translation: CASSFAPLGNNEQFF. The rearrangement links TRBV28 to TRBJ2-1; D is unclear. This CDR3 is 15 amino acids long. Germline lookup yields CDR1 MDHEN and CDR2 SYDVKM. The V gene lost 3 bases and the J gene lost 5 bases, with 14 bases spanning the gap.

The chain links TRBV27 to TRBJ1-6; D gene uncertain. This CDR3 is 17 amino acids long. The V gene's germline CDR1 is MNHEY and CDR2 SMNVEV (reference sequence). Trimming took 8 bases from V and 0 from J, leaving 17 bases between them. The CDR3 loop reads CASCSGSSSSYNSPLHF. The CDR3 region has the DNA TGTGCCAGCTGTAGTGGCTCGTCGAGCTCCTATAATTCACCCCTCCACTTT.

This sequence joins TRBV11-2 and TRBJ2-3, with TRBD2 as a possible D gene (5 bases). CDR1 is SGHAT, CDR2 FQNNGV, per germline. The CDR3 extends over 16 amino acids. V lost 5 bases to trimming and J lost 0 bases, with 15 bases between them. For the CDR3, the DNA is TGTGCCAGCAGCCCCGGGGTGCGGGCTAGCACAGATACGCAGTATTTT. Its protein is CASSPGVRASTDTQYF.

Here the CDR3 DNA reads TGTGCCAGCAGCCAAGATCCCAGGAGTCATGGCTACACCTTC. Residues: CASSQDPRSHGYTF. The chain couples TRBV14 to TRBJ1-2; no definite D call. The germline V gene encodes CDR1 SGHDN and CDR2 FVKESK. This CDR3 comprises 14 residues. V was clipped by 0 bases and J by 6 bases, with 11 bases between them.

This sequence joins TRBV5-1 and TRBJ1-3; D perhaps matches TRBD1 (6 bases). V lost 1 base to trimming and J lost 1 base, with 9 bases between them. Germline V gene sequence: CDR1 SGHRS, CDR2 YFSETQ. The CDR3 sequence is 15 residues long. The chain's CDR3 is CASSLNRASGNTIYF. The DNA for the CDR3 is TGCGCCAGCAGCTTGAACAGGGCTTCTGGAAACACCATATATTTT.

Comment on this clone: A read error may produce the germline difference seen at one junction end. The CDR3: CAWSVSSIWVF. The CDR3, as DNA: TGTGCCTGGAGCGTCTCTTCTATCTGGGTCTTC. The gene calls are TRBV30 and TRBJ2-7; D remains unclear. This CDR3 has 11 residues. CDR1 and CDR2 from the germline V gene are GTSNPN and SVGIG (reference sequence).

Only one count was recorded for this clone. At one end the junction does not follow the germline gene, possibly because of a read error. V is TRBV30 and J is TRBJ2-7; 7 nucleotides agree with TRBD2. The CDR3 covers 12 residues. Germline loops: CDR1 GTSNPN, CDR2 SVGIG (reference sequence). The CDR3 here is CAWSRPGGSQVF. The CDR3 nucleotides read TGTGCCTGGAGTAGGCCGGGGGGATCCCAAGTGTTC.

This chain's CDR3 is CASRTDRGYTEAFF. The DNA of the CDR3 is TGTGCCAGCAGGACAGACAGGGGGTACACTGAAGCTTTCTTT. The chain couples TRBV6-5 to TRBJ1-1, with 9 positions matching TRBD1. Per the germline V gene, CDR1 is MNHEY and CDR2 is SVGAGI. V shed 6 bases, J shed 3 bases, and the junction held 5 bases outside the gene matches. CDR3 length: 14 amino acids.

The rearrangement joins TRBV19 to TRBJ2-1, with TRBD2 identical over 8 bases. The J segment lost 9 bases and the V segment lost 5 bases, leaving 12 bases of the junction unmatched. This CDR3 region has 15 residues. The germline V gene encodes CDR1 LNHDA and CDR2 SQIVND (reference sequence). CDR3 DNA: TGTGCCAGTAGTGGACTAGCCCGACGGGTGGGTGAGCAGTTCTTC. Protein: CASSGLARRVGEQFF.

The V call is TRBV11-2, the J call TRBJ2-3, with TRBD2 as a possible D gene (7 bases). This CDR3 contains 14 residues. Looked up from germline, CDR1 is SGHAT and CDR2 is FQNNGV. Trimming removed 3 bases at V and 4 bases at J, with 11 bases between. In DNA form, the CDR3 reads TGTGCCAGCAGCTTCGGGGGGCGGTCAGATACGCAGTATTTT. It yields the protein CASSFGGRSDTQYF.

The rearrangement uses TRBV4-3 and TRBJ1-2, with TRBD1 identical over 8 bases. CDR3 size: 17 residues. Per germline, CDR1 LGHNA and CDR2 YSLEER. J lost 0 bases, V lost 0 bases, and 6 bases had no gene match. The CDR3 coding sequence is TGCGCCAGCAGCCAAGATATTACACAGGGGGCTAACTATGGCTACACCTTC. This gives the protein CASSQDITQGANYGYTF.

The CDR3, as DNA: TGTGCCAGCAGCCAACTATCCCCGAGCTCCTATAATTCACCCCTCCACTTT. It codes for CASSQLSPSSYNSPLHF. The genes are TRBV4-2 and TRBJ1-6; D remains unclear. The germline gives CDR1 LGHNA, CDR2 YNFKEQ. Deletions cut 2 bases from V and 0 bases from J, with 11 bases between. The CDR3 is 17 residues long.